This T cell receptor beta chain was recovered during a study of blood T cell repertoires in COVID-19. Study information: Some COVID-19 samples were acute and others convalescent; all came from the United States, Italy and Spain.

Methods used by the authors: Quantification of nucleated cells was approximated via reference gene primer amplification. Only in-frame clones appear in the TCRdb table, and some are missing; sequencing was by immunoSEQ multiplex PCR. V and J calls and clone size are given by that table; D and trimming were obtained from the DNA. The table shows approximately 280,000 clones, with roughly 89% occurring only once. The CDR3 is made up of 15 amino acids. CDR1 is SGHDT, CDR2 YYEEEE, per germline. V lost 6 bases and J 2 bases, leaving 18 bases between the germline ends. Sequencing was carried out using peripheral blood. The sequence came from a man between 35 and 55 years old with acute or convalescent COVID-19. The chain recombines TRBV5-6 with TRBJ2-7; the D gene is possibly TRBD1 (5 bases). In DNA form, the CDR3 reads TGTGCCAGCACTGGGGCCCTAGGCATCGCCTACGAGCAGTACTTC. It translates to CASTGALGIAYEQYF.